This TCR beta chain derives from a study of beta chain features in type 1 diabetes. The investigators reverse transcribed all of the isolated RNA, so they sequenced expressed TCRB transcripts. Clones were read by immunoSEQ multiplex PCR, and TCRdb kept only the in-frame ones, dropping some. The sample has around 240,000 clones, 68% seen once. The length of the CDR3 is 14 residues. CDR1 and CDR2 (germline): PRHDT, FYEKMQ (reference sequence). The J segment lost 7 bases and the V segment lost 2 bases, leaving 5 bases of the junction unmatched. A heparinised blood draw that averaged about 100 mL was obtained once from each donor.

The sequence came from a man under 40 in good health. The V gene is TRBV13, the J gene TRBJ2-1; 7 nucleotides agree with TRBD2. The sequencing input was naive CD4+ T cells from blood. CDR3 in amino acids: CASSLRLARNEQFF. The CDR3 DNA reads TGTGCCAGCAGCTTAAGACTAGCCCGGAATGAGCAGTTCTTC. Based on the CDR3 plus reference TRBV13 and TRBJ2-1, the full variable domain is AAGVIQSPRHLIKEKRETATLKCYPIPRHDTVYWYQQGPGQDPQFLISFYEKMQSDKGSIPDRFSAQQFSDYHSELNMSSLELGDSALYFCASSLRLARNEQFFGPGTRLTVL.